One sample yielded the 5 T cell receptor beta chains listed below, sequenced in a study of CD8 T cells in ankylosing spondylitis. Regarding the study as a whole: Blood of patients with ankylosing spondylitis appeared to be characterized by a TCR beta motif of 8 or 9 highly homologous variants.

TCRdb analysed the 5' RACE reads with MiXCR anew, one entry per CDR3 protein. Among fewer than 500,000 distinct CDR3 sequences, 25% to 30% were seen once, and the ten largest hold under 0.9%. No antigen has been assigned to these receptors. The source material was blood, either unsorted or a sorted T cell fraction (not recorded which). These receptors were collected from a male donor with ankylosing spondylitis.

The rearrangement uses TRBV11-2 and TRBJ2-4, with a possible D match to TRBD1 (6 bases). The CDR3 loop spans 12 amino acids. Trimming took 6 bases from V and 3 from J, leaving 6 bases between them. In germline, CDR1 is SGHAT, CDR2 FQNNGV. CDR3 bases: TGTGCCAGCAGGGACAGCAAAAACATTCAGTACTTC. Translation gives CASRDSKNIQYF.

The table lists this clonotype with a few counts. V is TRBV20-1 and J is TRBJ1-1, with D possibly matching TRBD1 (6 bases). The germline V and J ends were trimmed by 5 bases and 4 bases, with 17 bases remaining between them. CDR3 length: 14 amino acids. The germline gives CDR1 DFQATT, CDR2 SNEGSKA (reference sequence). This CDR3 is CSASRGAEATEAFF. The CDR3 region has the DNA TGCAGTGCTTCCAGGGGCGCGGAGGCCACTGAAGCTTTCTTT.

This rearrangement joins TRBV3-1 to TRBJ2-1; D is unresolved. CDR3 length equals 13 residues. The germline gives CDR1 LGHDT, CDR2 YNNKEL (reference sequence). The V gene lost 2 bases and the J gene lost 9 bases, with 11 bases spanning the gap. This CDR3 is CASSQPRLGEQFF. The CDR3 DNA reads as TGTGCCAGCAGCCAACCTAGGCTAGGTGAGCAGTTCTTC.

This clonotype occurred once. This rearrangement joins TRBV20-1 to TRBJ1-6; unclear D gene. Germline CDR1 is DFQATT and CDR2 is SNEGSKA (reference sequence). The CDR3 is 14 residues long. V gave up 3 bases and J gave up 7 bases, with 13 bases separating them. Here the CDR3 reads CSASRGGLNSPLHF. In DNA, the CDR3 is TGCAGTGCTAGCCGGGGAGGGTTGAATTCACCCCTCCACTTT.

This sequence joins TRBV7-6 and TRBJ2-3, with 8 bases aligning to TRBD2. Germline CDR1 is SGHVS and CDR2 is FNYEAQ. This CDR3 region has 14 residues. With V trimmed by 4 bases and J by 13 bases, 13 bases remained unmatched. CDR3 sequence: CASSSATQRGPKYF. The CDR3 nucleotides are TGTGCCAGCAGCTCCGCCACCCAGCGGGGGCCTAAGTATTTT.